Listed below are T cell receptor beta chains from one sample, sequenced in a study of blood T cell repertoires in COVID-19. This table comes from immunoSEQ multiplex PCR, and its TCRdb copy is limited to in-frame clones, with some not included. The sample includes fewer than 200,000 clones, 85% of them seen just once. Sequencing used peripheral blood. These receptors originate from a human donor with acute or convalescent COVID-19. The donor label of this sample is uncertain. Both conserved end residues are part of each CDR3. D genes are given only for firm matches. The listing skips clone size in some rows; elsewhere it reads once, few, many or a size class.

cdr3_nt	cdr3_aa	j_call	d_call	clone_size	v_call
TGTGCCAGTAGTGTGGGACTCCTTAACACCGGGGAGCTGTTTTTT	CASSVGLLNTGELFF	TRBJ2-2	NA	NA	TRBV19
TGCGCCAGCAGCCCCGGACAGGGGGCGCTCCCAGAGACCCAGTACTTC	CASSPGQGALPETQYF	TRBJ2-5	TRBD1	NA	TRBV5-1
TGTGCCACCAGTGATCCCGGGACAGACTATGGCTACACCTTC	CATSDPGTDYGYTF	TRBJ1-2	TRBD1	NA	TRBV24-1
TGTGCCAGCAGCGCGCGGGGGGGGACAGAGTACATCTCCTACGAGCAGTACTTC	CASSARGGTEYISYEQYF	TRBJ2-7	TRBD2	few	TRBV7-9
TGTGCCATCAGCGGCAGGGAAGCCGATGGCTACACCTTC	CAISGREADGYTF	TRBJ1-2	NA	NA	TRBV10-3
TGTGCCAGCAGCCCAACCCCGGCAGGCAGCTCCTATAATTCACCCCTCCACTTT	CASSPTPAGSSYNSPLHF	TRBJ1-6	NA	many	TRBV7-2
TGTGCCAGCAGTCCTCCGGGACAGGGTTCCACCGGGGAGCTGTTTTTT	CASSPPGQGSTGELFF	TRBJ2-2	TRBD1	NA	TRBV6-6
TGTGCCAGCAGCCATCAGGGGACGAACACTGAAGCTTTCTTT	CASSHQGTNTEAFF	TRBJ1-1	NA	NA	TRBV3-1/TRBV3-2
TGTGCCACCAGCAGAGGAACGGACAGGGGGCGGGAAAAACTGTTTTTT	CATSRGTDRGREKLFF	TRBJ1-4	TRBD1	NA	TRBV15
TGTGCCAGCAGTGAACTCAGGGGGGCTGGCTACACCTTC	CASSELRGAGYTF	TRBJ1-2	TRBD1	NA	TRBV2
TGTGCCAGCAGTTTCGACAGGGGGACCGAGCAGTACTTC	CASSFDRGTEQYF	TRBJ2-7	TRBD1	NA	TRBV27
TGTGCCAGCAGCACAGAGGACAGGGGAAAGACCCAGTACTTC	CASSTEDRGKTQYF	TRBJ2-5	TRBD1	few	TRBV5-4
TGTGCCAGCAGCCTTAGGGTTTTCGGGGATTTCACTGAAGCTTTCTTT	CASSLRVFGDFTEAFF	TRBJ1-1	NA	NA	TRBV28
TGTGCCAGCAGCTTAGAGGGCAAAGCGGTTTCTGGAAACACCATATATTTT	CASSLEGKAVSGNTIYF	TRBJ1-3	NA	NA	TRBV11-3
TGTGCCAGCCCGCTGGAGACGAACACTGAAGCTTTCTTT	CASPLETNTEAFF	TRBJ1-1	NA	few	TRBV7-3
TGTGCCAGCAGTGATCCTCCGAGTCGGGGTACGCAGTATTTT	CASSDPPSRGTQYF	TRBJ2-3	NA	NA	TRBV25-1
TGTGCCAGCAGCCAAGGCCGGGGGATTGAAGCTTTCTTT	CASSQGRGIEAFF	TRBJ1-1	NA	NA	TRBV3-1/TRBV3-2
TGCAGCGTGCAACAGGTGAGCCTCACTGAAGCTTTCTTT	CSVQQVSLTEAFF	TRBJ1-1	NA	NA	TRBV29-1
TGTGCCAGCTCACAAGGGGGCAATAGCAATCAGCCCCAGCATTTT	CASSQGGNSNQPQHF	TRBJ1-5	TRBD1	NA	TRBV18
TGTGCCAGCAGTCCTGATACGGACAGTGGCGGCTACACCTTC	CASSPDTDSGGYTF	TRBJ1-2	NA	NA	TRBV2
TGTGCCAGCAGTTATCTGCAGGGGGCAACCGGGGAGCTGTTTTTT	CASSYLQGATGELFF	TRBJ2-2	TRBD1	NA	TRBV6-2/TRBV6-3
TGTGCCAGCAGCTTAACAGGTTCTCCGAACACTGAAGCTTTCTTT	CASSLTGSPNTEAFF	TRBJ1-1	NA	once	TRBV7-2
TGTGCCAGCAGTCCAATGAGCTCTGGAAACACCATATATTTT	CASSPMSSGNTIYF	TRBJ1-3	NA	NA	TRBV28
TGCGCCAGCAGTGCCGCCACAGTCAGGGTAGGGAATAATTCACCCCTCCACTTT	CASSAATVRVGNNSPLHF	TRBJ1-6	NA	NA	TRBV10-2
TGTGCCAGTAGTAGAAGACAGGGGAAGGACACCGGGGAGCTGTTTTTT	CASSRRQGKDTGELFF	TRBJ2-2	TRBD1	NA	TRBV19
TGTGCCACCGCTCCCGGACACGGACGACGACAAGAGACCCAGTACTTC	CATAPGHGRRQETQYF	TRBJ2-5	NA	once	TRBV9
TGTGCCTGGACCCCGGCGGGGGCGCGGGGCTACACCTTC	CAWTPAGARGYTF	TRBJ1-2	NA	NA	TRBV30
TGTGCCAGCAGCCCAGGGGGCTGGGATTCACCCCTCCACTTT	CASSPGGWDSPLHF	TRBJ1-6	TRBD1	NA	TRBV7-2
TGTGCCAGCAGCTTAGGCCAAAGGGGTAGCGGTAGCACAGATACGCAGTATTTT	CASSLGQRGSGSTDTQYF	TRBJ2-3	NA	NA	TRBV7-9
TGTGCCAGCACCCTTGGGGGGGCTAGCACAGATACGCAGTATTTT	CASTLGGASTDTQYF	TRBJ2-3	NA	NA	TRBV5-5
TGTGCCAGCAGCGCCCGGGGCTATGGCTACACCTTC	CASSARGYGYTF	TRBJ1-2	NA	NA	TRBV7-9
TGTGCCAGCAGCTTAAGATCCGGGGACTCTGGAAACACCATATATTTT	CASSLRSGDSGNTIYF	TRBJ1-3	NA	NA	TRBV11-3
TGTGCCAGCAGCGTTCGGGACAGACACTACAATGAGCAGTTCTTC	CASSVRDRHYNEQFF	TRBJ2-1	TRBD1	NA	TRBV7-8
TGTGCCAGCAGCAGCCGGGACAGGCCGAGGGGGCAGTACTTC	CASSSRDRPRGQYF	TRBJ2-7	TRBD1	NA	TRBV9
TGCAGTGCTAGTAACAGCCTGAATCAGCCCCAGCATTTT	CSASNSLNQPQHF	TRBJ1-5	NA	NA	TRBV20-1
TGTGCCAGCAGTTACATGAGACAGAACACTGAAGCTTTCTTT	CASSYMRQNTEAFF	TRBJ1-1	NA	NA	TRBV6-2/TRBV6-3
TGTGCCAGCAGCGGACAGGGGGCAGGGGAAAAACTGTTTTTT	CASSGQGAGEKLFF	TRBJ1-4	TRBD1	NA	TRBV3-1/TRBV3-2
TGTGCCAGCAGCCGTATATTCTCGGGAGGGGCCGGTGAAAAACTGTTTTTT	CASSRIFSGGAGEKLFF	TRBJ1-4	NA	few	TRBV3-1/TRBV3-2
TGTGCCAGCAGTGTGACAACCGAACGGTCTGAAGCTTTCTTT	CASSVTTERSEAFF	TRBJ1-1	NA	NA	TRBV2